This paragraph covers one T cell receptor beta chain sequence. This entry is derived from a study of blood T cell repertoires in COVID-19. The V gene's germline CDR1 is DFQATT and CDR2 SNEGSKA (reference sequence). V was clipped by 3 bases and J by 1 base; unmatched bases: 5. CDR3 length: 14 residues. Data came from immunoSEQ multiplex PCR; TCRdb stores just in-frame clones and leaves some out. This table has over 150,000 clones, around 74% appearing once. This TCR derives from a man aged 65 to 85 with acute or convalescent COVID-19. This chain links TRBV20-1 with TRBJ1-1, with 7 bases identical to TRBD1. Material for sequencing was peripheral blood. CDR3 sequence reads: CSASQGTANTEAFF. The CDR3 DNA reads TGCAGTGCTAGTCAAGGGACAGCGAACACTGAAGCTTTCTTT.